A selection of T cell receptor beta chains follows, all from one sample in a study of blood T cell repertoires in COVID-19. TCRdb's copy holds only in-frame clones and misses some; the assay was immunoSEQ multiplex PCR. Of just under 300,000 clones listed, approximately 86% were seen once; the top ten hold roughly 1.3%. Sequenced material: peripheral blood. The receptors stem from a man between 65 and 80 years old with acute or convalescent COVID-19. CDR3s include the opening cysteine and the closing phenylalanine or tryptophan. D genes are given only for firm matches. The listing skips clone size in some rows; elsewhere it reads once, few, many or a size class.

TRBV9,TRBJ2-7,-,-,CASGGILASEQYF,TGTGCCAGCGGAGGAATTCTAGCGTCCGAGCAGTACTTC
TRBV30,TRBJ2-7,TRBD2,-,CAWTSGSYEQYF,TGTGCCTGGACTAGCGGGTCCTACGAGCAGTACTTC
TRBV9,TRBJ2-7,TRBD2,few,CASSLEAGVGGLEQYF,TGTGCCAGCAGCCTGGAAGCGGGAGTCGGGGGGCTCGAGCAGTACTTC
TRBV3-1/TRBV3-2,TRBJ1-2,-,-,CASSFKNYGYTF,TGTGCCAGCAGCTTCAAAAACTATGGCTACACCTTC
TRBV5-6,TRBJ2-3,-,-,CASRFDRTSTDTQYF,TGTGCCAGCAGATTCGACAGAACTAGCACAGATACGCAGTATTTT
TRBV2,TRBJ1-5,TRBD1,-,CASSRRTGPRGPQHF,TGTGCCAGCAGCCGTCGGACAGGGCCTAGGGGGCCCCAGCATTTT
TRBV29-1,TRBJ2-7,-,once,CSAGQHYEQYF,TGCAGCGCCGGACAACACTACGAGCAGTACTTC
TRBV6-2/TRBV6-3,TRBJ1-1,TRBD1,-,CASSGHGTGDTEAFF,TGTGCCAGCAGTGGCCACGGGACAGGGGACACTGAAGCTTTCTTT
TRBV5-1,TRBJ1-1,-,-,CASSKGESEAFF,TGCGCCAGCAGTAAGGGGGAGTCTGAAGCTTTCTTT
TRBV30,TRBJ1-5,-,-,CAWSGLGRARQPQHF,TGTGCCTGGAGCGGGTTGGGGAGGGCTCGACAGCCCCAGCATTTT
TRBV21-1,TRBJ1-2,-,few,CASSKGSRGAGYAQNHYGYTF,TGTGCCAGCAGCAAAGGTTCGCGGGGGGCTGGATATGCCCAAAATCACTATGGCTACACCTTC
TRBV7-3,TRBJ1-1,-,once,CASSLTGLLNTEAFF,TGTGCCAGCAGCCTTACGGGTCTGCTGAACACTGAAGCTTTCTTT
TRBV6-2/TRBV6-3,TRBJ1-6,-,-,CASSWGQQVSPLHF,TGTGCCAGCAGTTGGGGACAACAGGTCTCACCCCTCCACTTT
TRBV28,TRBJ2-7,TRBD2,-,CASRRLAGTYEQYF,TGTGCCAGCAGAAGACTAGCGGGGACCTACGAGCAGTACTTC
TRBV5-6,TRBJ2-1,TRBD1,-,CASSSDRTDEQFF,TGTGCCAGCAGCTCGGACAGGACCGATGAGCAGTTCTTC
TRBV19,TRBJ2-2,-,-,CASLARGELFF,TGTGCCAGTCTGGCCAGAGGGGAGCTGTTTTTT
TRBV28,TRBJ1-2,-,-,CASSFRGGDYGYTF,TGTGCCAGCAGTTTTCGCGGAGGGGACTATGGCTACACCTTC
TRBV6-6,TRBJ1-6,TRBD1,-,CASSRRRDRMISSYNSPLHF,TGTGCCAGCAGCAGAAGACGGGACAGGATGATAAGCTCCTATAATTCACCCCTCCACTTT
TRBV28,TRBJ1-2,TRBD1,-,CASSSPGQQGTYGYTF,TGTGCCAGCAGTTCCCCCGGACAACAGGGGACATATGGCTACACCTTC
TRBV20-1,TRBJ2-3,-,-,CSVAPTDTQYF,TGCAGTGTAGCGCCCACAGATACGCAGTATTTT
TRBV7-2,TRBJ1-4,TRBD1,-,CASSSWTGLNEKLFF,TGTGCCAGCAGCTCATGGACAGGGTTGAATGAAAAACTGTTTTTT
TRBV2,TRBJ2-7,TRBD1,once,CASNPGQLLEQYF,TGTGCCAGCAACCCGGGACAGCTCTTGGAGCAGTACTTC
TRBV28,TRBJ1-2,-,-,CASIAGGPSSYGYTF,TGTGCCAGCATCGCCGGGGGGCCCTCCAGTTATGGCTACACCTTC
TRBV23-1,TRBJ2-7,-,-,CASSKRGTLGGQYF,TGCGCCAGCAGTAAACGGGGGACGCTTGGGGGGCAGTACTTC
TRBV27,TRBJ1-5,-,-,CASSSSGQGFQPQHF,TGTGCCAGCAGTTCTTCCGGGCAGGGGTTTCAGCCCCAGCATTTT
TRBV6-5,TRBJ2-1,-,-,CATLLETEHNEQFF,TGTGCCACCCTATTAGAGACTGAACACAATGAGCAGTTCTTC
TRBV7-2,TRBJ2-1,-,-,CASRPEVGEQFF,TGTGCCAGCAGACCAGAGGTCGGTGAGCAGTTCTTC
TRBV10-3,TRBJ1-3,TRBD1,-,CAISVGTAAGNTIYF,TGTGCCATCAGTGTTGGGACAGCAGCTGGAAACACCATATATTTT
TRBV15,TRBJ2-5,-,once,CATSRTRGRAETQYF,TGTGCCACCAGCAGGACGCGGGGTAGAGCGGAGACCCAGTACTTC
TRBV7-2,TRBJ1-1,-,-,CASSSNRDAEAFF,TGTGCCAGCAGCTCGAACAGGGATGCTGAAGCTTTCTTT
TRBV6-5,TRBJ2-3,TRBD1,-,CASSTGTDTDTQYF,TGTGCCAGCAGTACCGGGACAGACACAGATACGCAGTATTTT
TRBV28,TRBJ1-6,-,-,CASSIRVDSPLHF,TGTGCCAGCAGTATCAGGGTGGACTCACCCCTCCACTTT
TRBV12-3/TRBV12-4,TRBJ2-5,-,-,CASSRDRQETQYF,TGTGCCAGCAGTCGAGACAGACAAGAGACCCAGTACTTC
TRBV7-6,TRBJ2-1,TRBD2,-,CASSSRILAGGPNEQFF,TGTGCCAGCAGCTCACGTATACTAGCGGGAGGGCCTAATGAGCAGTTCTTC
TRBV9,TRBJ2-2,-,once,CASSPRTPNRQSWDTGELFF,TGTGCCAGCAGCCCACGTACTCCAAACCGACAGTCGTGGGACACCGGGGAGCTGTTTTTT
TRBV25-1,TRBJ1-4,-,-,CASSALTDNEKLFF,TGTGCCAGCAGTGCTCTGACAGATAATGAAAAACTGTTTTTT
TRBV28,TRBJ1-2,-,-,CASSPQVFYGYTF,TGTGCCAGCAGTCCCCAGGTTTTCTATGGCTACACCTTC
TRBV6-5,TRBJ1-6,-,few,CATNGGAYSPLHF,TGTGCCACCAACGGGGGGGCTTATTCACCCCTCCACTTT
TRBV7-6,TRBJ2-2,-,once,CASSLSPRELFF,TGTGCCAGCAGCCTATCCCCCCGGGAGCTGTTTTTT
TRBV5-1,TRBJ2-3,TRBD1,-,CASSLIGQGSDTQYF,TGCGCCAGCAGCTTGATCGGACAGGGGTCAGATACGCAGTATTTT
TRBV21-1,TRBJ1-2,-,-,CASSPNDQSQPLNGYTF,TGTGCCAGCAGCCCAAACGACCAATCACAGCCTCTCAATGGCTACACCTTC
TRBV9,TRBJ1-4,TRBD1,-,CASSEGQGASGKLFF,TGTGCCAGCAGCGAAGGACAGGGGGCATCCGGAAAACTGTTTTTT
TRBV18,TRBJ2-1,TRBD1,-,CASSPLYDRGHYNEQFF,TGTGCCAGCTCACCATTATACGACAGGGGCCATTACAATGAGCAGTTCTTC
TRBV12-3/TRBV12-4,TRBJ2-1,TRBD2,-,CASSPSGRDRPFF,TGTGCCAGCAGTCCTAGCGGGAGGGACCGCCCGTTCTTC
TRBV7-2,TRBJ2-1,-,once,CASNTYLGNNEQFF,TGTGCCAGCAACACCTATCTGGGCAACAATGAGCAGTTCTTC
TRBV4-1,TRBJ2-3,TRBD2,few,CASSRWGTSGSTDTQYF,TGCGCCAGCAGCAGATGGGGGACTAGCGGTAGCACAGATACGCAGTATTTT
TRBV4-1,TRBJ2-1,TRBD2,-,CASSQARWREKQFF,TGCGCCAGCAGCCAAGCCCGTTGGCGGGAGAAGCAGTTCTTC
TRBV20-1,TRBJ2-1,TRBD1,once,CSASSGQADNEQFF,TGCAGTGCTAGTTCGGGACAGGCAGACAATGAGCAGTTCTTC
TRBV27,TRBJ2-1,TRBD1,-,CASSLTRDSSYNEQFF,TGTGCCAGCAGTTTGACCAGGGACAGCTCCTACAATGAGCAGTTCTTC